The 10 T cell receptor beta chains presented below share a single source sample, sequenced in a study of response to subunit inactivated influenza vaccine. TCRdb called the RT-PCR reads again in MiXCR, with one record for every CDR3 protein. The sample yields approximately 160,000 distinct CDR3 sequences, about 10% seen once. The input for sequencing was CD8+ T cells sorted from PBMCs, taken 23 months after vaccination. These receptor sequences come from a man between 45 and 75 years old who received an inactivated influenza vaccine.

The rearrangement links TRBV9 to TRBJ2-2; possibly TRBD1 for D (6 bases). Germline V gives CDR1 SGDLS, CDR2 YYNGEE. The CDR3 loop spans 14 amino acids. Trimming cost V 6 bases and J 3 bases, with 12 bases left between them. CDR3 amino acids: CASTTGQHTGELFF. The CDR3 bases are TGTGCCAGCACCACCGGACAGCACACCGGGGAGCTGTTTTTT. Supplemented by reference TRBV9 and TRBJ2-2, the full variable domain reads DSGVTQTPKHLITATGQRVTLRCSPRSGDLSVYWYQQSLDQGLQFLIQYYNGEERAKGNILERFSAQQFPDLHSELNLSSLELGDSALYFCASTTGQHTGELFFGEGSRLTVL.

This clonotype appeared once. This chain joins TRBV7-6 and TRBJ1-6; 7 positions match TRBD1. V shed 2 bases, J shed 7 bases, and the junction held 5 bases outside the gene matches. There are 15 residues in the CDR3. Germline V CDR1 and CDR2: SGHVS, FNYEAQ. The CDR3 protein is CASSLSGQHNSPLHF. In DNA, the CDR3 is TGTGCCAGCAGCTTATCGGGACAGCACAATTCACCCCTCCACTTT.

This chain joins TRBV4-1 and TRBJ2-1; 12 bases are a match to TRBD2. CDR3 size: 16 residues. Unmatched junction bases numbered 7, after V lost 3 bases and J lost 7 bases. Germline-derived CDR1 and CDR2 are MGHRA and YSYEKL. The CDR3 DNA is TGCGCCAGCAGCCAGGCTATAACTAGCGGGAGGAATGAGCAGTTCTTC. It specifies CASSQAITSGRNEQFF.

This clonotype was detected a few times. The genes are TRBV19 and TRBJ2-1, with D maybe TRBD1 (5 bases). CDR1 and CDR2 from the germline V gene are LNHDA and SQIVND (reference sequence). The ends were cut back, 1 base at V and 8 bases at J, with 9 bases in the middle. The CDR3 spans 13 residues. This chain's CDR3 is CASSIGREYEQFF. The DNA of the CDR3 is TGTGCCAGTAGTATAGGCAGGGAATATGAGCAGTTCTTC. The full variable domain, its missing parts supplied by reference TRBV19 and TRBJ2-1, is DGGITQSPKYLFRKEGQNVTLSCEQNLNHDAMYWYRQDPGQGLRLIYYSQIVNDFQKGDIAEGYSVSREKKESFPLTVTSAQKNPTAFYLCASSIGREYEQFFGPGTRLTVL.

This clonotype has just a few counts. The J gene is TRBJ2-3, the V gene TRBV6-2 or TRBV6-3; D gene unclear. Trimming left V 3 bases short and J 2 bases short, with 9 bases between. Germline assignment: CDR1 MNHEY and CDR2 SVGEGT. This CDR3 comprises 14 residues. CDR3 DNA sequence: TGTGCCAGCAGTTATTACCAGGTCACAGATACGCAGTATTTT. This gives the protein CASSYYQVTDTQYF.

There are a few counts of this clonotype. This chain links TRBV21-1 with TRBJ2-1; TRBD1 was called by the table and not checked on the DNA. TRBV21-1 is a documented pseudogene. There are 14 residues in the CDR3. CDR3 DNA sequence: TGTGCCAGCAGCATCAAACCCCGGGGTAGCGAGCAGTTCTTC. It translates to CASSIKPRGSEQFF.

This chain links TRBV2 with TRBJ2-3; TRBD2 agrees at 15 bases. CDR3 length: 16 amino acids. In germline, CDR1 is SNHLY, CDR2 FYNNEI. The CDR3 sequence: CAFSGTSGRMADTQYF. CDR3 DNA sequence: TGTGCTTTTTCCGGGACTAGCGGGAGGATGGCAGATACGCAGTATTTT.

This clonotype has only a few counts. The rearrangement uses TRBV15 and TRBJ2-7; D might be TRBD1 (7 bases). The CDR3 is 15 amino acids. Trimming left V 6 bases short and J 1 base short, with 16 bases between. Germline CDR1 LNHNV, CDR2 YYDKDF (reference sequence). The CDR3: CATSLGRGASYEQYF. The CDR3 DNA is TGTGCCACCAGTCTGGGCAGGGGGGCATCCTACGAGCAGTACTTC.

Many counts were recorded for this clonotype. This sequence joins TRBV4-3 and TRBJ2-2; TRBD2 matches at 8 bases. The germline gives CDR1 LGHNA, CDR2 YSLEER. J was trimmed by 4 bases and V by 6 bases; bases with no gene match: 4. The CDR3 covers 14 residues. Here the CDR3 reads CASSAGTSTGELFF. CDR3 nucleotides: TGCGCCAGCAGTGCAGGGACTAGCACCGGGGAGCTGTTTTTT.

This CDR3 reads CASSTWTSGSRGELFF. The DNA for the CDR3 is TGTGCCAGCAGCACGTGGACTAGCGGGAGTAGAGGGGAGCTGTTTTTT. The chain links TRBV7-9 to TRBJ2-2, with 13 bases identical to TRBD2. Looked up from germline, CDR1 is SEHNR and CDR2 is FQNEAQ (reference sequence). The CDR3 is made up of 16 amino acids. The junction had 8 bases not matched to a gene; V was cut back by 5 bases and J by 8 bases.